This T cell receptor beta chain comes out of a study of a mutant IDH1 vaccine in newly diagnosed glioma. Germline values: CDR1 MNHEY, CDR2 SVGAGI. The CDR3 covers 14 residues. After removal of 5 bases from V and 4 bases from J, the junction contained 2 bases not matched to a gene. Some clones are missing from TCRdb's copy, which holds only in-frame ones; the method was immunoSEQ multiplex PCR. The profile shows 90,000 to 100,000 clones, around 90% of them singletons. The time point: baseline, week 1 (first vaccination visit). The treatment denotes: pre-vaccination baseline after standard-of-care therapy.

This specimen consisted of PBMCs, obtained from a glioma patient treated with radiotherapy, temozolomide or both. V usage is TRBV6-5 and J usage is TRBJ1-4; the match to TRBD1 covers 9 bases. The clonotype originates from a woman between 45 and 60 years old with glioma. CDR3 sequence (DNA): TGTGCCAGCAGTCCGGGACAGGGTAATGAAAAACTGTTTTTT. It encodes CASSPGQGNEKLFF.